Described below is a single T cell receptor beta chain sequence and its context. Other DNA variants within this sample encode the same CDR3. In the study's own analysis: Reference gene primer amplification yielded estimated nucleated cell counts. Libraries were prepared by immunoSEQ multiplex PCR; TCRdb keeps only in-frame clonotypes and omits some of them. V, J and clone size are taken as reported in that table, and D and trimming were inferred from the DNA itself. The table includes about 300,000 clones, about 90% detected once. Patients from Seattle were sampled longitudinally, starting during active infection. The entry originates in a study of blood T cell repertoires in COVID-19. At the level of the study: Samples representing acute and convalescent COVID-19 were sourced from the United States, Italy and Spain. The cDNA or gDNA used as material had been derived from T cells, B-cell-depleted T cells, or PBMCs.

There are 14 residues in the CDR3. The V segment lost 6 bases and the J segment 0 bases; nucleotides outside the gene matches: 4. CDR1 and CDR2 from the germline V gene are KGHSH and LQKENI. The source is a woman in her thirties with COVID-19, enrolled during active disease. The chain uses TRBV18 and TRBJ1-1; 7 positions agree with TRBD1. What was sequenced was peripheral blood. In nucleotides, the CDR3 is TGTGCCAGCTCTTTACAGGGGCTGAACACTGAAGCTTTCTTT. It encodes CASSLQGLNTEAFF.